Only a few counts were recorded for the clone carrying this T cell receptor beta chain. This entry belongs to a study of T cells in Graves' hyperthyroidism and ophthalmopathy. There were TCR beta CDR3 regions amplified from RNA transcripts. Initially, a first-round RT-PCR of the TCR CDR3 employed the HTBI primer set. TCRdb itself ran the multiplex PCR reads through MiXCR, one entry per CDR3 protein. The sample contains about 350,000 distinct CDR3 sequences, about 14% of which appear only once. Germline values: CDR1 MNHEY, CDR2 SMNVEV (reference sequence). This CDR3 has 15 amino acids. V lost 1 base to trimming and J lost 0 bases, with 6 bases between them.

The sequence derives from a woman under 40 with Graves' hyperthyroidism. This chain links TRBV27 with TRBJ2-2; D is possibly TRBD2 (6 bases). Sequencing input: blood. In DNA, the CDR3 is TGTGCCAGCAGTTTATGGGGGGCGAACACCGGGGAGCTGTTTTTT. It specifies CASSLWGANTGELFF.